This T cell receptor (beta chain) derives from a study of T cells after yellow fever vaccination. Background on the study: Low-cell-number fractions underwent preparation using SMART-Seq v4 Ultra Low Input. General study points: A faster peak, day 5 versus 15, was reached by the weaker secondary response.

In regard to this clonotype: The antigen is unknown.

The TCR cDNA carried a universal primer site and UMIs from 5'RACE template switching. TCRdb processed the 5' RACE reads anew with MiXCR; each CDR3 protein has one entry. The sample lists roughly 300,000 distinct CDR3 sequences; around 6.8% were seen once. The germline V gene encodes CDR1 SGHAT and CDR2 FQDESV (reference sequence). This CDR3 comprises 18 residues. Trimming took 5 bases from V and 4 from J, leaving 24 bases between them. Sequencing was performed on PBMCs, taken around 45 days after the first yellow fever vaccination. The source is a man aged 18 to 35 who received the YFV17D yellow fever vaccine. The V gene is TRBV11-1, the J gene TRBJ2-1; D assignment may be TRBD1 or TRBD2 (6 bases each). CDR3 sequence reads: CASSGGQVPTFQYNEQFF. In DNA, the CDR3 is TGTGCCAGCAGCGGGGGGCAGGTGCCGACATTCCAATACAATGAGCAGTTCTTC.